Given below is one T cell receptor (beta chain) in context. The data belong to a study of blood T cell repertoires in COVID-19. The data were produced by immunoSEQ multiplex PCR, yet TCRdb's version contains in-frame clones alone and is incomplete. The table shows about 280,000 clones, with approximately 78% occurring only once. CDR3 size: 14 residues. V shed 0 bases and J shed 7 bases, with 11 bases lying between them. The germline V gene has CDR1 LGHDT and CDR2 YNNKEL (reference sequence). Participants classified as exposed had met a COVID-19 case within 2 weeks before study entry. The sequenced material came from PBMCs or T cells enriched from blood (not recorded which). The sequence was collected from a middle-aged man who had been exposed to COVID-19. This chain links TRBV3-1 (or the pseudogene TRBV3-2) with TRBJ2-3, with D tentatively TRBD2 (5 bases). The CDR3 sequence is CASSQDKLAYTQYF. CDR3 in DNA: TGTGCCAGCAGCCAAGATAAGCTAGCCTATACGCAGTATTTT.